A single sample is the source of the 3 T cell receptor beta chains below, sequenced in a study of cytomegalovirus exposure and HLA in healthy donors (dated by TCRdb to the late 2010s). The library was generated by the immunoSEQ multiplex PCR assay. For the multiplex PCR, a mixture combining 60 forward primers for TCR Vbeta segments and 13 reverse primers for TCR Jbeta segments was used. Drawn from immuneACCESS, this table holds only the in-frame rearrangements with V and J called that TCRdb kept. Clones are partly lost; checked studies trace under half to an unresolved V gene and leave the rest unexplained. Present in this sample are around 150,000 clones, approximately 62% of which were seen just once. The leading ten clones occupy 1.5% to 2% of the sample. The sequencing input was PBMCs. The origin of the receptors is a human donor in good health.

This chain connects TRBV7-2 to TRBJ2-5; 10 positions agree with TRBD2. CDR3 length: 15 residues. V shed 6 bases and J 5 bases; nucleotides not matched to a gene: 9. The germline gives CDR1 SGHTA, CDR2 FQGNSA. Here the CDR3 reads CASRLSGRAPETQYF. The DNA for the CDR3 is TGTGCCAGCAGACTCAGCGGGAGGGCTCCCGAGACCCAGTACTTC. Full variable domain (rest looked up from reference TRBV7-2 and TRBJ2-5): GAGVSQSPSNKVTEKGKDVELRCDPISGHTALYWYRQSLGQGLEFLIYFQGNSAPDKSGLPSDRFSAERTGGSVSTLTIQRTQQEDSAVYLCASRLSGRAPETQYFGPGTRLLVL.

The chain is built from TRBV6-6 and TRBJ1-4; D perhaps matches TRBD1 (6 bases). The germline V and J ends were trimmed by 2 bases and 7 bases, with 11 bases remaining between them. Germline V gene data show CDR1 as MNHNY and CDR2 as SVGAGI (reference sequence). The CDR3 has 14 amino acids. The CDR3 protein is CASSYGQGTEKLFF. The CDR3 DNA is TGTGCCAGCAGTTACGGGCAGGGGACTGAAAAACTGTTTTTT.

The chain has TRBV9 and TRBJ2-7; D possibly corresponds to TRBD2 (6 bases). CDR1 SGDLS and CDR2 YYNGEE come from the germline V gene. V lost 0 bases, J lost 5 bases, and 6 bases lay in between. CDR3 size: 12 residues. The CDR3 is CASSVGGDEQYF. CDR3 in DNA: TGTGCCAGCAGCGTAGGGGGGGACGAGCAGTACTTC.